What follows is one TCR beta chain and its context. This record belongs to a study of shared T cell receptors in the human thymus. Using immunoSEQ multiplex PCR, the repertoire was profiled, and TCRdb retains in-frame clones only, with some absent. The data show roughly 660,000 clones, roughly 90% seen once. Germline-derived CDR1 and CDR2 are LGHNA and YNFKEQ. The V and J ends lost 0 bases and 5 bases respectively, with 8 bases between them. This CDR3 is built from 14 residues. This sample also appeared in a second study, on human thymus T cells.

The chain has TRBV4-2 and TRBJ1-5; the D is unclear. Sequenced sample: thymocytes. The origin of this receptor is a boy under two years old with a congenital heart defect. CDR3 nucleotide sequence: TGTGCCAGCAGCCAAGATTGGAGGGATCAGCCCCAGCATTTT. Its translation: CASSQDWRDQPQHF.